This T cell receptor (beta chain) emerged from a study of control samples from healthy donors and cancer patients. Method: immunoSEQ multiplex PCR; TCRdb's copy keeps in-frame clones and lacks some. The sample has fewer than 200,000 clones, 90% to 95% seen once; the top ten hold roughly 1.5%. The sample comprised blood. The TCR comes from a man younger than 30 in good health.

The CDR3 loop is CASSITGTGNQPQHF. The CDR3 DNA sequence: TGTGCCAGCAGCATAACAGGGACAGGCAATCAGCCCCAGCATTTT. J is TRBJ1-5 and V is TRBV7-2, with 7 bases that match TRBD1. Germline V gene lookup returns CDR1 SGHTA and CDR2 FQGNSA. With 5 bases clipped from V and 2 bases from J, the junction kept 6 bases outside the gene matches. The CDR3 runs 15 residues.